This T cell receptor beta chain was obtained from a study of beta chain features in type 1 diabetes. About the study: What patients shared with healthy donors was a similar profile of age, gender and cell yields.

Investigators reverse transcribed all isolated RNA, so they sequenced expressed TCRB transcripts. Profiled with immunoSEQ multiplex PCR; TCRdb holds only in-frame clones, not every one. The table has about 660,000 clones, more than 12% seen once; the top ten hold just under 0.04%. Study findings and constraints: For Type 1 diabetes patients, all four CD4+ subsets carried TCRB CDR3s that were moderately but significantly shorter. When VDJ junctions were examined, type 1 diabetes patients showed fewer insertions and more deletions. Although PCR might favor shorter templates, it would do so equally in patients and controls.

In this sample, this clone turned up a few times. The antigen is not known. This TCR was recovered from a man aged 18 to 29 with type 1 diabetes. Input material: naive CD4+ T cells from blood.

The CDR3 sequence: CASSAFAGEKLFF. CDR3 DNA sequence: TGTGCCAGCAGTGCTTTCGCCGGGGAAAAACTGTTTTTT. V usage is TRBV25-1 and J usage is TRBJ1-4; D unresolved. The CDR3 has 13 amino acids. Germline V gives CDR1 MGHDK, CDR2 SYGVNS. With 4 bases removed from V and 8 bases from J, the gap between germline ends came to 11 bases.